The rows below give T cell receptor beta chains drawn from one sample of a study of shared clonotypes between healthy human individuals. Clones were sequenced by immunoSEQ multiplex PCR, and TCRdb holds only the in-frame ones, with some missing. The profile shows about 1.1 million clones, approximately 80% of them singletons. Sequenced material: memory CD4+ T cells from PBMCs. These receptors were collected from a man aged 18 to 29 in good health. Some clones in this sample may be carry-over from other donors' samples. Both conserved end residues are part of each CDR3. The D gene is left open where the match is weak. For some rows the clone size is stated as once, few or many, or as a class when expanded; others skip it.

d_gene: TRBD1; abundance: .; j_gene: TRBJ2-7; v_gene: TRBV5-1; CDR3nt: TGCGCCAGCAGCCAGGACAGGGGAGGCTACGAGCAGTACTTC; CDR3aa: CASSQDRGGYEQYF
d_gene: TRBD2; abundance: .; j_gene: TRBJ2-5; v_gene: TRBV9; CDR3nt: TGTGCCAGCAGCGTAGGACTAGCGCCAAGCCAGTGGGAGACCCAGTACTTC; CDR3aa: CASSVGLAPSQWETQYF
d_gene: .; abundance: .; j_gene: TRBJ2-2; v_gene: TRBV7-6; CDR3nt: TGTGCCAGCAGCCCCACGATCGCCGGGGAGCTGTTTTTT; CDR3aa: CASSPTIAGELFF
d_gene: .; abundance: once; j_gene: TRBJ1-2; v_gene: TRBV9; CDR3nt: TGTGCCAGCAGCGGAGGGCCAGTTCGGCATGGCTACACCTTC; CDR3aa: CASSGGPVRHGYTF
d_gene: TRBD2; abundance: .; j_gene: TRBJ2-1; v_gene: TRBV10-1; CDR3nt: TGCGCCAGCAGGCGGGAGGCCCCGGACAATGAGCAGTTCTTC; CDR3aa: CASRREAPDNEQFF
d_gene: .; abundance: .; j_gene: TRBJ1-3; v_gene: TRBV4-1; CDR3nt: TGCGCCAGCAGCCGCCAGAGCCAACAGGCAAACACCATATATTTT; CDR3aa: CASSRQSQQANTIYF
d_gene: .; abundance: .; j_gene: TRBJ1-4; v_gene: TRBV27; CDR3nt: TGTGCCAGCAGTTTAAGGGGTGGGGAAAAACTGTTTTTT; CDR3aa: CASSLRGGEKLFF
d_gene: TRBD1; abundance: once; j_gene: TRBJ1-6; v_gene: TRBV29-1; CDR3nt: TGCAGCGCTCGGACAGGGGAATCACCCCTCCACTTT; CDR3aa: CSARTGESPLHF
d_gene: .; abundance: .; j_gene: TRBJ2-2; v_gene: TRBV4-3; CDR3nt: TGCGCCAGCATCCCCCCCCGCGGGGCTAACACCGGGGAGCTGTTTTTT; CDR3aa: CASIPPRGANTGELFF
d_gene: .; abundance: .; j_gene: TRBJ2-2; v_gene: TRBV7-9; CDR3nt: TGTGCCAGCAGCGCCCTAGTGGGGCTCGACACCGGGGAGCTGTTTTTT; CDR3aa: CASSALVGLDTGELFF
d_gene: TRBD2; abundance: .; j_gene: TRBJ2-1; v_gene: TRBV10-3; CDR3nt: TGTGCCATCAGTGAGACCCTAGCGGGAAGCAATGAGCAGTTCTTC; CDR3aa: CAISETLAGSNEQFF
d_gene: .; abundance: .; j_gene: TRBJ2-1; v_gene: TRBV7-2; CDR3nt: TGTGCCAGCAGCAAGCCAGGGCCCACCGGGTTCAATGAGCAGTTCTTC; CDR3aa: CASSKPGPTGFNEQFF
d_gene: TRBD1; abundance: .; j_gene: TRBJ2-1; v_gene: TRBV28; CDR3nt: TGTGCCAGCAGCCCCGCCAGTGGCAGGGGGAATGAGCAGTTCTTC; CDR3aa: CASSPASGRGNEQFF
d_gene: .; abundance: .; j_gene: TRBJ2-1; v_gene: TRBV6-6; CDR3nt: TGTGCCAGCAGTTACACCGATGGGGACATACACAATGAGCAGTTCTTC; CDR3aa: CASSYTDGDIHNEQFF